The entry below gives a single T cell receptor (beta chain) sequence along with its context. Its target is unknown. For TCRbeta, the library was prepared with unique molecular identifiers. TCRdb called the PCR reads again in MiXCR, with one record for every CDR3 protein. This sample yields fewer than 500,000 distinct CDR3 sequences, of which around two fifths are seen a single time; about 30% belongs to the top ten. The sample originates from a study of T-cell reconstitution after alpha-beta-depleted transplantation in children. The CDR3 contains 11 residues. From germline, CDR1 is LNHNV and CDR2 YYDKDF (reference sequence). The V end was cut by 4 bases, the J end by 7 bases, with 6 bases between. Notes on the study in general: It was reported that alpha-beta T cells came from several hundred expanded graft clones (about two months after transplant). Fresh T-cell production supplied most of the T-cell counts and diversity seen one year after transplant. For some patients, TCRbeta diversity was high at day 60 because of recipient T cells and thymic progenitors that survived.

Specimen: PBMCs, collected before TCRalphabeta/CD19-depleted stem cell transplant. This clonotype was obtained from a girl aged 2 to 10 with aplastic anemia, due to receive a stem cell transplant. The chain links TRBV15 to TRBJ2-3; D remains unclear. CDR3 protein: CATSKLYTQYF. In DNA, the CDR3 is TGTGCCACCAGCAAACTATATACGCAGTATTTT. Full variable domain (rest looked up from reference TRBV15 and TRBJ2-3): DAMVIQNPRYQVTQFGKPVTLSCSQTLNHNVMYWYQQKSSQAPKLLFHYYDKDFNNEADTPDNFQSRRPNTSFCFLDIRSPGLGDTAMYLCATSKLYTQYFGPGTRLTVL.